This TCR beta chain was identified in a study of CD8+ T cells in alopecia areata. Study conclusions and caveats: Whereas mice showed it more clearly, TCR sharing across patients was murkier, possibly because of HLA.

The trim removed 3 bases at V and 0 bases at J, leaving 14 bases unmatched. This CDR3 is 20 amino acids long. Germline CDR1 MDHEN, CDR2 SYDVKM. Sequencing relied on a cDNA template that was reverse transcribed from extracted RNA. The method was immunoSEQ multiplex PCR; TCRdb's version includes in-frame clones alone and lacks a portion of them. Of 200,000 or so clones in the sample, roughly 64% are singletons; the top ten hold 5.5%. With regard to this clone: Antigen unknown.

Stated treatment: oral pan-JAK inhibitor, 5-10 mg twice daily. Collected material from alopecia areata patients comprised lesional scalp punch biopsies and peripheral blood. This clonotype was obtained from a human donor with alopecia areata. V gene TRBV28 combines with J gene TRBJ2-6; 7 bases map to TRBD1. The specimen comprised CD4+ T cells sorted from blood, sampled at week 24, from a patient treated with tofacitinib. This CDR3 reads CASSFATSRDRASGANVLTF. The CDR3 DNA reads TGTGCCAGCAGTTTCGCAACTTCGAGGGACAGAGCCTCTGGGGCCAACGTCCTGACTTTC.